This T cell receptor beta chain came from a study of blood T cell repertoires in COVID-19. Overall study: Samples came from the United States, Italy and Spain, spanning acute and convalescent COVID-19.

Produced via immunoSEQ multiplex PCR; TCRdb's table is partial and in-frame only. The sample includes about 58,000 clones, 80% to 90% of them seen just once. The V gene's germline CDR1 is GTSNPN and CDR2 SVGIG (reference sequence). After removal of 5 bases from V and 8 bases from J, the junction contained 14 bases not matched to a gene. This CDR3 comprises 14 residues. This receptor was identified in a woman between 70 and 85 years old with active COVID-19. The rearrangement links TRBV30 to TRBJ1-2; 7 bases match TRBD1. Material: peripheral blood. CDR3 loop: CAWQDRVYSRGYTF. The CDR3 DNA reads as TGTGCCTGGCAAGACAGGGTCTATTCGCGGGGCTACACCTTC.